One and the same sample provided the 3 T cell receptor beta chains below, sequenced in a study of graft-versus-host responses after intestinal transplantation. Time point of the sample: postoperative day 105 after intestinal transplantation (dayNNNN = postoperative day). Using immunoSEQ multiplex PCR, the repertoire was profiled, and TCRdb retains in-frame clones only, with some absent. The sample yields over 9,000 clones, 90% to 95% seen once. The source was PBMCs, collected 105 days after intestinal transplantation. The receptor source for this set is a human patient who received an intestinal transplant, so some T cells may come from the graft donor.

As for this clone: The junction does not match germline at one end; this may be a read error. The chain recombines TRBV7-9 with TRBJ2-1; 11 nucleotides align to TRBD2. The CDR3 totals 14 residues. The germline V gene has CDR1 SEHNR and CDR2 FQNEAQ (reference sequence). The CDR3 loop reads CASSLAGGNNEQFF. The CDR3 region has the DNA TGTGCCAGCAGTTTAGCGGGAGGGAACAATGAGCAGTTCTTC.

The gene calls are TRBV4-1 and TRBJ2-7, with TRBD2 identical over 8 bases. V shed 1 base, J shed 4 bases, and the junction held 9 bases outside the gene matches. Germline loops: CDR1 MGHRA, CDR2 YSYEKL. The CDR3 contains 16 residues. DNA of the CDR3: TGCGCCAGCAGCCAAGTTATCAGCGGGAGAGGTTACGAGCAGTACTTC. Its protein is CASSQVISGRGYEQYF.

V gene TRBV7-9 combines with J gene TRBJ2-7; D gene ambiguous. V gave up 3 bases and J gave up 6 bases, with 9 bases separating them. Germline CDR1 SEHNR, CDR2 FQNEAQ (reference sequence). The CDR3 loop spans 12 amino acids. CDR3 in DNA: TGTGCCAGCAGCTTTGACTCGGGCGAGCAGTACTTC. It codes for CASSFDSGEQYF. The whole variable domain, remainder taken from reference TRBV7-9 and TRBJ2-7, is DTGVSQNPRHKITKRGQNVTFRCDPISEHNRLYWYRQTLGQGPEFLTYFQNEAQLEKSRLLSDRFSAERPKGSFSTLEIQRTEQGDSAMYLCASSFDSGEQYFGPGTRLTVT.